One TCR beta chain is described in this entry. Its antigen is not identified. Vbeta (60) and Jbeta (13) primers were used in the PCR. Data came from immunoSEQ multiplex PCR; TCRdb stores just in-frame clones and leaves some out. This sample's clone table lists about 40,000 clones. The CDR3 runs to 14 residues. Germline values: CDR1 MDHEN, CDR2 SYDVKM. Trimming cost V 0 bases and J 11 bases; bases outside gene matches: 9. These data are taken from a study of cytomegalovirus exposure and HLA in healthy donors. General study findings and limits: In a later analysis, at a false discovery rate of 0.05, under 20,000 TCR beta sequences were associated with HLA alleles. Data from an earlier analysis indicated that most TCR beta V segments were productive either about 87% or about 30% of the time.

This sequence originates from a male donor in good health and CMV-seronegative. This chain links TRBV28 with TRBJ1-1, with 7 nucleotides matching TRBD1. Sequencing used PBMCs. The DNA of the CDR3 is TGTGCCAGCAGTTTATGGAATCAGGGGGTCGGCGCTTTCTTT. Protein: CASSLWNQGVGAFF.